Following are 30 T cell receptor beta chains from one sample sequenced in a study of T cells in Graves' hyperthyroidism and ophthalmopathy. Researchers took RNA transcripts and amplified the TCR beta CDR3 regions from them. HTBI primers drove first-round RT-PCR of the TCR CDR3. TCRdb re-analysed the multiplex PCR reads in MiXCR, keeping a single row per CDR3 protein. This table has 500,000 to 550,000 distinct CDR3 sequences, 20% appearing once. Sequencing input: blood. Source of these receptors: a man aged 35 to 55 with Graves' ophthalmopathy.

The sample holds one count of this clonotype. The chain couples TRBV5-1 to TRBJ2-1; D is possibly TRBD1 (5 bases). This CDR3 spans 14 amino acids. Trimming took off 5 bases at V and 6 bases at J, with 15 bases between the two ends. Germline CDR1 and CDR2: SGHRS and YFSETQ. The CDR3: CASRAGPAVNEQFF. CDR3 DNA: TGCGCCAGCAGGGCAGGGCCCGCAGTCAATGAGCAGTTCTTC.

The chain uses TRBV19 and TRBJ2-2; possibly TRBD2 for D (5 bases). Germline V gene sequence: CDR1 LNHDA, CDR2 SQIVND (reference sequence). This CDR3 has 13 residues. V lost 3 bases, J lost 7 bases, and 9 bases lay in between. CDR3 loop: CASSIYGGGELFF. The CDR3 nucleotides are TGTGCCAGTAGTATCTACGGAGGCGGGGAGCTGTTTTTT.

Turning to this clonotype: It may be a read error: a sequence one base away is much more abundant. The chain recombines TRBV7-9 with TRBJ2-2, with 7 nucleotides matching TRBD1. The CDR3 has 15 residues. From germline, CDR1 is SEHNR and CDR2 FQNEAQ (reference sequence). Losses at the gene ends were 8 bases for V and 4 bases for J; bases not matched to a gene: 10. CDR3 DNA: TGTGCCAGCGGCGACCGTCCAGGGGGCACCGGGGAGCTGTTTTTT. Translated: CASGDRPGGTGELFF. Together with reference TRBV7-9 and TRBJ2-2, the CDR3 gives the full variable domain: DTGVSQNPRHKITKRGQNVTFRCDPISEHNRLYWYRQTLGQGPEFLTYFQNEAQLEKSRLLSDRFSAERPKGSFSTLEIQRTEQGDSAMYLCASGDRPGGTGELFFGEGSRLTVL.

There are a few counts of this clonotype. The rearrangement uses TRBV6-1 and TRBJ1-5; D may be TRBD1 (5 bases). CDR1 MNHNS and CDR2 SASEGT come from the germline V gene. The V end was cut by 4 bases, the J end by 5 bases, with 12 bases between. This CDR3 is 14 amino acids long. CDR3 residues: CASSGFWGDQPQHF. Written as DNA, the CDR3 is TGTGCCAGCAGTGGGTTTTGGGGGGATCAGCCCCAGCATTTT.

As concerns this clonotype: A much larger clone differs by one base, so this may be a read error. The CDR3 bases are TGTGCCAGCAGCTTGTGGCAGGGAGGGCAAGGCTACACCTTC. It yields the protein CASSLWQGGQGYTF. The chain is built from TRBV5-8 and TRBJ1-2, with TRBD1 as a possible D gene (5 bases). The length of the CDR3 is 14 residues. Trimming left V 1 base short and J 8 bases short, with 15 bases between. Germline V gene lookup returns CDR1 SGHTS and CDR2 YDEGEE.

This clonotype was picked up many times. The chain has TRBV28 and TRBJ2-1; D remains ambiguous. There are 16 residues in the CDR3. The germline V gene encodes CDR1 MDHEN and CDR2 SYDVKM. V was clipped by 5 bases and J by 0 bases, with 14 bases between them. CDR3 protein: CASSPLVGHSYNEQFF. The CDR3 nucleotides are TGTGCCAGCAGTCCTCTGGTAGGCCACTCCTACAATGAGCAGTTCTTC.

The table lists this clonotype with a few counts. The CDR3 here is CASGDYEQYF. CDR3 DNA: TGTGCCAGCGGAGACTACGAGCAGTACTTC. The chain links TRBV6-1 to TRBJ2-7; D is undetermined. Germline V lookup: CDR1 MNHNS, CDR2 SASEGT. The V gene lost 8 bases and the J gene lost 3 bases, with 5 bases spanning the gap. CDR3 length equals 10 residues.

Notes on this clonotype: A much larger clonotype is one base distant, so this may be a read error. The chain recombines TRBV20-1 with TRBJ2-3; 14 bases align to TRBD2. This CDR3 comprises 17 residues. The V gene's germline CDR1 is DFQATT and CDR2 SNEGSKA (reference sequence). J was trimmed by 5 bases and V by 6 bases; bases with no gene match: 13. CDR3 nucleotide sequence: TGCAGTGCCACGGGACTAGCGGGAGCTAGATTGCGAGATACGCAGTATTTT. Encoded protein: CSATGLAGARLRDTQYF.

The DNA for the CDR3 is TGCGCCAGCAGACCGGGACAGGGGCGCACTGAAGCTTTCTTT. Translated: CASRPGQGRTEAFF. This rearrangement joins TRBV10-2 to TRBJ1-1, with TRBD1 matching 10 bases. V shed 6 bases and J 4 bases; nucleotides not matched to a gene: 5. The CDR3 has 14 residues. Germline CDR1 reads WSHSY; CDR2 reads SAAADI.

The genes are TRBV7-3 and TRBJ1-5, with D uncertain. V was pared by 1 base and J by 0 bases, with 10 bases between. In germline, CDR1 is SGHTA, CDR2 FQGTGA. This CDR3 is 16 amino acids long. CDR3 in DNA: TGTGCCAGCAGCTTAAGTAGCCGGTATAGCAATCAGCCCCAGCATTTT. Residues: CASSLSSRYSNQPQHF.

V and J are TRBV27 and TRBJ1-5; 7 bases align to TRBD1. The CDR3 is 15 amino acids. Germline assignment: CDR1 MNHEY and CDR2 SMNVEV (reference sequence). The junction had 11 bases not matched to a gene; V was cut back by 5 bases and J by 7 bases. CDR3 protein: CASSGDSTGRQPQHF. In nucleotides, the CDR3 is TGTGCCAGCAGTGGGGATTCGACAGGGCGCCAGCCCCAGCATTTT.

The table lists this clonotype with many counts. The chain links TRBV6-2 or TRBV6-3 to TRBJ2-5, with a weak D call TRBD2 (5 bases). V lost 6 bases, J lost 5 bases, and 16 bases lay in between. The CDR3 is made up of 14 amino acids. Germline CDR1 is MNHEY and CDR2 is SVGEGT. CDR3 in DNA: TGTGCCAGCAGCGTCGGGCTAGCCCGGGAGACCCAGTACTTC. Its protein product is CASSVGLARETQYF.

This chain uses TRBV7-2 with TRBJ2-5; the match to TRBD1 covers 8 bases. The CDR3 runs to 15 residues. CDR1 SGHTA and CDR2 FQGNSA come from the germline V gene. Trimming at V came to 3 bases and at J to 2 bases, leaving 5 bases not matched to a gene. The CDR3 bases are TGTGCCAGCAGCTTCGGACAGGGTGAGCAAGAGACCCAGTACTTC. It translates to CASSFGQGEQETQYF.

The rearrangement links TRBV9 to TRBJ2-2, with D uncertain. CDR1 SGDLS and CDR2 YYNGEE come from the germline V gene. CDR3 length equals 13 residues. V lost 6 bases and J lost 5, with 11 bases in between. CDR3 protein: CASTPGITGELFF. In nucleotides, the CDR3 is TGTGCCAGCACCCCGGGCATTACCGGGGAGCTGTTTTTT. Looking up the rest from reference TRBV9 and TRBJ2-2 gives the full variable domain: DSGVTQTPKHLITATGQRVTLRCSPRSGDLSVYWYQQSLDQGLQFLIQYYNGEERAKGNILERFSAQQFPDLHSELNLSSLELGDSALYFCASTPGITGELFFGEGSRLTVL.

This clonotype was counted at least ten times. The chain is built from TRBV30 and TRBJ2-2, with D possibly TRBD1 on 6 matching bases. Trimming left V 1 base short and J 5 bases short, with 11 bases between. Germline loops: CDR1 GTSNPN, CDR2 SVGIG (reference sequence). This CDR3 comprises 14 residues. The DNA of the CDR3 is TGTGCCTGGAGTGAAGGGACATCGACCGGGGAGCTGTTTTTT. It is translated as CAWSEGTSTGELFF.

This clonotype was detected once. This CDR3 reads CASSQDQTGYGYTF. CDR3 coding DNA: TGTGCCAGCAGCCAAGATCAAACTGGGTATGGCTACACCTTC. The chain carries TRBV2 and TRBJ1-2; D call uncertain. The CDR3 runs 14 residues. Germline V CDR1 and CDR2: SNHLY, FYNNEI. Trimming left V 6 bases short and J 5 bases short, with 16 bases between.

This clonotype has at least ten counts. This chain uses TRBV7-2 with TRBJ2-2; tentative D call: TRBD1 (8 bases). The germline CDR1 and CDR2 sequences are SGHTA and FQGNSA. Between the trimmed V and J ends, which lost 4 bases and 5 bases, there was a span of 20 bases. This CDR3 spans 17 amino acids. The CDR3 nucleotides are TGTGCCAGCAGCTACTACAGGGGGGGGGGTAGTACCGGGGAGCTGTTTTTT. It yields the protein CASSYYRGGGSTGELFF.

This clonotype has a handful of counts. V gene TRBV28 combines with J gene TRBJ2-7; 10 positions match TRBD1. Germline V gives CDR1 MDHEN, CDR2 SYDVKM. V dropped 5 bases and J dropped 8; count of bases not matched to a gene: 9. The CDR3 loop spans 14 amino acids. CDR3 region: CASSPGTGVEKQYF. In DNA form, the CDR3 reads TGTGCCAGCAGTCCCGGGACAGGGGTAGAGAAGCAGTACTTC.

The sample holds a few counts of this clonotype. The V and J genes are TRBV6-1 and TRBJ1-2, with TRBD1 matching over 11 bases. The V segment lost 5 bases and the J segment 6 bases; nucleotides outside the gene matches: 8. This CDR3 has 15 residues. From germline, CDR1 is MNHNS and CDR2 SASEGT. The CDR3 region is CASSWDRGEEDGYTF. The CDR3 region has the DNA TGTGCCAGCAGTTGGGACAGGGGGGAGGAGGATGGCTACACCTTC.

The chain recombines TRBV10-3 with TRBJ1-2; D may be TRBD1 (5 bases). The V gene lost 8 bases and the J gene lost 8 bases, with 15 bases spanning the gap. From germline, CDR1 is ENHRY and CDR2 SYGVKD. The CDR3 is made up of 12 amino acids. The DNA for the CDR3 is TGTGCCATCGGACAATTTGGGGACGGCTACACCTTC. Its protein product is CAIGQFGDGYTF.

At least ten counts were recorded for this clonotype. The V gene is TRBV18, the J gene TRBJ2-2; no definite D call. Trimming pared 0 bases from V and 3 bases from J, leaving 11 bases between. Germline V gene sequence: CDR1 KGHSH, CDR2 LQKENI. The CDR3 consists of 16 residues. The CDR3 sequence: CASSPPRPQHTGELFF. The CDR3, as DNA: TGTGCCAGCTCACCACCACGACCGCAGCACACCGGGGAGCTGTTTTTT.

This clonotype has more than one count but fewer than ten. A much larger clonotype is one base distant, so this may be a read error. This sequence joins TRBV12-3 or TRBV12-4 and TRBJ2-2; possibly TRBD1 for D (5 bases). V lost 6 bases to trimming and J lost 1 base, with 9 bases between them. CDR3 length equals 14 residues. This CDR3 reads CASSFGQNTGELFF. In nucleotides, the CDR3 is TGTGCCAGCAGCTTCGGACAGAACACCGGGGAGCTGTTTTTT.

The CDR3 DNA sequence: TGTGCCAGCAATGCTGCCCTTAGAGATAGCAATCAGCCCCAGCATTTT. It is translated as CASNAALRDSNQPQHF. V is TRBV6-4 and J is TRBJ1-5; no firm D call. With 7 bases removed from V and 0 bases from J, the gap between germline ends came to 16 bases. CDR1 is MRHNA, CDR2 SNTAGT, per germline. The CDR3 length is 16 residues.

Turning to this clonotype: One end of the junction does not line up with germline, which may come from a read error. V and J are TRBV6-1 and TRBJ1-2; D might be TRBD1 (5 bases). This CDR3 region has 13 residues. The germline V gene has CDR1 MNHNS and CDR2 SASEGT. This chain's CDR3 is CASSVRDQYDYTF. Written as DNA, the CDR3 is TGTGCCAGCAGTGTGCGGGACCAATATGACTACACCTTC.

This clonotype has ten or more counts. This chain joins TRBV6-1 and TRBJ2-3; D ambiguous. V lost 6 bases and J lost 3, with 13 bases in between. The CDR3 consists of 14 residues. Germline CDR1 reads MNHNS; CDR2 reads SASEGT. DNA of the CDR3: TGTGCCAGCAGGCCATCTACAAAAACAGATACGCAGTATTTT. This codes for CASRPSTKTDTQYF.

The chain joins TRBV10-2 to TRBJ2-7; tentative D call: TRBD1 (6 bases). In germline, CDR1 is WSHSY, CDR2 SAAADI. V was trimmed by 2 bases and J by 2 bases, leaving 10 bases between them. The CDR3 contains 14 residues. This chain's CDR3 is CASSETGPAYEQYF. The CDR3 coding sequence is TGCGCCAGCAGTGAGACAGGGCCCGCCTACGAGCAGTACTTC.

This clonotype was observed a few times. The V call is TRBV14, the J call TRBJ1-1; tentatively, D is TRBD1 (5 bases). V lost 1 base and J lost 5, with 11 bases in between. The CDR3 extends over 14 amino acids. Germline values: CDR1 SGHDN, CDR2 FVKESK. In DNA, the CDR3 is TGTGCCAGCAGCCAAGGGGGCGGTCGGACTGAAGCTTTCTTT. Amino acids: CASSQGGGRTEAFF.

There are a few counts of this clonotype. CDR3 coding DNA: TGCAGTGCTTATCCGGGACTAGCAGCCTACGAGCAGTACTTC. Protein sequence: CSAYPGLAAYEQYF. V and J are TRBV20-1 and TRBJ2-7; 9 bases match TRBD2. The trim removed 5 bases at V and 2 bases at J, leaving 7 bases unmatched. The CDR3 sequence is 14 residues long. The germline CDR1 and CDR2 sequences are DFQATT and SNEGSKA (reference sequence).

This clonotype has ten or more counts. The rearrangement links TRBV6-2 or TRBV6-3 to TRBJ1-2; the D gene is possibly TRBD1 (5 bases). Germline V lookup: CDR1 MNHEY, CDR2 SVGEGT. This CDR3 comprises 16 residues. Trimming took off 0 bases at V and 7 bases at J, with 18 bases between the two ends. CDR3 DNA sequence: TGTGCCAGCAGTTACTCGAAACTGCGGGGCCTGGGTGGCTACACCTTC. Protein sequence: CASSYSKLRGLGGYTF.

This clonotype occurred a few times. This chain joins TRBV13 and TRBJ2-7; TRBD2 matches 8 bases. Per germline, CDR1 PRHDT and CDR2 FYEKMQ (reference sequence). The trim removed 5 bases at V and 4 bases at J, leaving 13 bases unmatched. This CDR3 spans 16 amino acids. The CDR3 DNA sequence: TGTGCCAGCAGCCGATCCGCGGGGGGCATCGGATACGAGCAGTACTTC. It translates to CASSRSAGGIGYEQYF.